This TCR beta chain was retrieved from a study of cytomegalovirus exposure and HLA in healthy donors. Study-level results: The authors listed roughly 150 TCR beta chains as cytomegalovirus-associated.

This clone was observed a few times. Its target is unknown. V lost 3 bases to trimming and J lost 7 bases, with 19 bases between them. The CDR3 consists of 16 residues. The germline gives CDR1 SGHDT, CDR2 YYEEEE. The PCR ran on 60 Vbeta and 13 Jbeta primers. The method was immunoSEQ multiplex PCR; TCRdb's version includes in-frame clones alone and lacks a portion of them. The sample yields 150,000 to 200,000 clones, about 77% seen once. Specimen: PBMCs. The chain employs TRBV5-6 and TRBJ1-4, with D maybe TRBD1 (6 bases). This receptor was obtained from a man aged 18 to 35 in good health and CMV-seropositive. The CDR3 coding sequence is TGTGCCAGCAGCTCATCTTTACAGGGCCCGAGTGAAAAACTGTTTTTT. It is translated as CASSSSLQGPSEKLFF.